A single sample is the source of the 11 T cell receptor beta chains below, sequenced in a study of T cell repertoires in cytomegalovirus infection. No antigen is known for these receptors. MiXCR was run by TCRdb on the reads, yielding one entry per CDR3 protein. Counted here are fewer than 1,000,000 distinct CDR3 sequences, about 33% occurring once; the ten biggest clones make up roughly an eighth. The sequencing used cultured CD8+ T cells from PBMCs, collected from culture after CMV antigen stimulation. The receptors come from a human donor in good health (CMV status not recorded). Some clones in this sample may be carry-over from other donors' samples.

This clonotype was seen more than once but under ten times. The chain employs TRBV12-3 or TRBV12-4 and TRBJ2-5; D is unclear. The V end lost 5 bases, the J end lost 2 bases, and 18 bases lay between the germline ends. This CDR3 region has 16 residues. CDR3 region: CASSPRLVIRQETQYF. The DNA of the CDR3 is TGTGCCAGCAGTCCCAGGCTTGTGATAAGACAAGAGACCCAGTACTTC.

This clonotype was found a few times. The chain couples TRBV7-6 to TRBJ2-7; TRBD1 matches at 8 bases. Germline-derived CDR1 and CDR2 are SGHVS and FNYEAQ. Germline trimming cut 4 bases from V and 2 bases from J; bases unmatched to any gene: 4. The CDR3 is 14 residues long. The CDR3 loop is CASSSDRVPYEQYF. CDR3 nucleotide sequence: TGTGCCAGCAGCTCGGACAGGGTGCCCTACGAGCAGTACTTC. Based on the CDR3 plus reference TRBV7-6 and TRBJ2-7, the full variable domain is GAGVSQSPRYKVTKRGQDVALRCDPISGHVSLYWYRQALGQGPEFLTYFNYEAQQDKSGLPNDRFSAERPEGSISTLTIQRTEQRDSAMYRCASSSDRVPYEQYFGPGTRLTVT.

The J gene is TRBJ1-1, the V gene TRBV20-1, with 7 bases identical to TRBD1. CDR1 is DFQATT and CDR2 is SNEGSKA in the germline V gene (reference sequence). With V trimmed by 6 bases and J by 4 bases, 14 bases remained unmatched. The CDR3 is 15 residues long. CDR3 sequence: CSAEDRELLSTEAFF. DNA for the CDR3: TGCAGTGCGGAAGACAGGGAACTATTGAGCACTGAAGCTTTCTTT.

This chain uses TRBV19 with TRBJ2-1; D remains ambiguous. The CDR3 has 18 amino acids. Germline V CDR1 and CDR2: LNHDA, SQIVND (reference sequence). V was trimmed by 4 bases and J by 4 bases, leaving 23 bases between them. This CDR3 reads CASSSVTATLGFYNEQFF. CDR3 coding DNA: TGTGCCAGTAGTAGTGTCACAGCCACCCTCGGGTTTTACAATGAGCAGTTCTTC. Together with reference TRBV19 and TRBJ2-1, the CDR3 gives the full variable domain: DGGITQSPKYLFRKEGQNVTLSCEQNLNHDAMYWYRQDPGQGLRLIYYSQIVNDFQKGDIAEGYSVSREKKESFPLTVTSAQKNPTAFYLCASSSVTATLGFYNEQFFGPGTRLTVL.

This clonotype was picked up a small number of times. For the CDR3, the DNA is TGTGCCAGCAGGACAGGGGCACTATTTGAAGCTTTCTTT. Amino acid sequence: CASRTGALFEAFF. The V gene is TRBV27, the J gene TRBJ1-1; 8 positions agree with TRBD1. The V and J ends lost 6 bases and 7 bases, in that order; junction bases with no gene match: 7. Germline V gene sequence: CDR1 MNHEY, CDR2 SMNVEV (reference sequence). The CDR3 covers 13 residues.

This chain connects TRBV27 to TRBJ2-2; the D is unclear. This CDR3 has 13 residues. V was clipped by 3 bases and J by 4 bases, with 6 bases between them. Germline V gene sequence: CDR1 MNHEY, CDR2 SMNVEV (reference sequence). As DNA, the CDR3 is TGTGCCAGCAGTTTCAAGTCCACCGGGGAGCTGTTTTTT. Protein product: CASSFKSTGELFF.

This chain connects TRBV10-3 to TRBJ2-3; weak D call: TRBD1 (5 bases). The CDR3 totals 16 residues. V was shortened by 0 bases and J by 0 bases, with 10 bases between the two germline ends. Germline assignment: CDR1 ENHRY and CDR2 SYGVKD. The CDR3 coding sequence is TGTGCCATCAGTGAGTCGACAGTACCTAGCACAGATACGCAGTATTTT. Residues: CAISESTVPSTDTQYF.

This clonotype was seen only a few times. The V call is TRBV5-6, the J call TRBJ2-1; 7 bases are shared with TRBD1. This CDR3 comprises 16 residues. Germline assignment: CDR1 SGHDT and CDR2 YYEEEE. With 4 bases clipped from V and 2 bases from J, the junction kept 9 bases outside the gene matches. Here the CDR3 DNA reads TGTGCCAGCAGCAAACCCCGGGACAGTCCCTACAATGAGCAGTTCTTC. This gives the protein CASSKPRDSPYNEQFF. The variable domain in full, completed from reference TRBV5-6 and TRBJ2-1, reads DAGVTQSPTHLIKTRGQQVTLRCSPKSGHDTVSWYQQALGQGPQFIFQYYEEEERQRGNFPDRFSGHQFPNYSSELNVNALLLGDSALYLCASSKPRDSPYNEQFFGPGTRLTVL.

DNA of the CDR3: TGCAGCGACCTCGGACCGGATGGCTACACCTTC. It encodes CSDLGPDGYTF. The chain carries TRBV29-1 and TRBJ1-2; D is undetermined. The V gene lost 7 bases and the J gene lost 6 bases, with 12 bases spanning the gap. The CDR3 has 11 amino acids. CDR1 is SQVTM and CDR2 is ANQGSEA in the germline V gene.

The chain couples TRBV5-4 to TRBJ2-5; the match to TRBD2 covers 10 bases. Per germline, CDR1 SGHNT and CDR2 YYREEE (reference sequence). The CDR3 sequence is 16 residues long. V shed 0 bases and J 3 bases; nucleotides not matched to a gene: 5. DNA for the CDR3: TGTGCCAGCAGCTTGGAGGTACTAGCGGGGAAAGAGACCCAGTACTTC. Translated: CASSLEVLAGKETQYF.

Only a few counts were recorded for this clonotype. This chain links TRBV15 with TRBJ2-1; no firm D call. V lost 2 bases to trimming and J lost 5 bases, with 10 bases between them. Per the germline V gene, CDR1 is LNHNV and CDR2 is YYDKDF (reference sequence). The CDR3 extends over 14 amino acids. Here the CDR3 reads CATSRPYTDNEQFF. CDR3 DNA: TGTGCCACCAGCAGACCCTACACAGACAATGAGCAGTTCTTC.